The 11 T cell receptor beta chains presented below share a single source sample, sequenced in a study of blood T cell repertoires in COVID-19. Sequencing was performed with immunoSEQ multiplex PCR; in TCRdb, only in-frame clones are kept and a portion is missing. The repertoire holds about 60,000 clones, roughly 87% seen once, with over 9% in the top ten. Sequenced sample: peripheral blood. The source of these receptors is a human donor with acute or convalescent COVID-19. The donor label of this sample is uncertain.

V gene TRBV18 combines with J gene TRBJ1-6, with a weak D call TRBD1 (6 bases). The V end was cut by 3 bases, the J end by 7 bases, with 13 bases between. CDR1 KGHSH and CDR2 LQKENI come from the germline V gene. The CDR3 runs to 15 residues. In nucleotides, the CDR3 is TGTGCCAGCTCACCCCTCGACAGGTCCAATTCACCCCTCCACTTT. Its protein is CASSPLDRSNSPLHF.

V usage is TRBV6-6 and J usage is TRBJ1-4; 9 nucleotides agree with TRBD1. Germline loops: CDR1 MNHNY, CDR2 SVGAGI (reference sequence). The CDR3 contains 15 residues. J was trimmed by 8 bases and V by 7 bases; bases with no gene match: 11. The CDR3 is CASKGSGQGQEKLFF. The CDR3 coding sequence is TGTGCCAGCAAAGGTTCGGGACAGGGTCAAGAAAAACTGTTTTTT.

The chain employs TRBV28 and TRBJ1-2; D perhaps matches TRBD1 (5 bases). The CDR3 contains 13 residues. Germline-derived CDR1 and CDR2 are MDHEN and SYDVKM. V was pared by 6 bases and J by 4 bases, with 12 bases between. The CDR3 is CASSNSDSYGYTF. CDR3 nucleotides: TGTGCCAGCAGCAATTCAGACAGCTATGGCTACACCTTC.

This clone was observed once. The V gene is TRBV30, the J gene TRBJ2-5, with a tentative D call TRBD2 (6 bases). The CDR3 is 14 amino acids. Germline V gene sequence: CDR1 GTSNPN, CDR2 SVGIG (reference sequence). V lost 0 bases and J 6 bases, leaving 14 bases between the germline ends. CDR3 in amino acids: CAWSVGGVGKTQYF. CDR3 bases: TGTGCCTGGAGTGTAGGAGGGGTTGGGAAGACCCAGTACTTC.

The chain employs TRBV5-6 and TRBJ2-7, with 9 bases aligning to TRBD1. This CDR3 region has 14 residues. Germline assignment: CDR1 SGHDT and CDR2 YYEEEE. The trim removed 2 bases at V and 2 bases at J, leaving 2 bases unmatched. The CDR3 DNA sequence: TGTGCCAGCAGCTTCAGGACAGGGGCCTACGAGCAGTACGTC. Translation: CASSFRTGAYEQYV.

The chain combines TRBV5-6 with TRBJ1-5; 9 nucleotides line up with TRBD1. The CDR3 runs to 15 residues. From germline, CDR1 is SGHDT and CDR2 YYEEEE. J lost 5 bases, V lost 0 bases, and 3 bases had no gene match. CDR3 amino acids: CASSLGDRDHQPQHF. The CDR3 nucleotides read TGTGCCAGCAGCTTGGGGGACAGGGACCATCAGCCCCAGCATTTT.

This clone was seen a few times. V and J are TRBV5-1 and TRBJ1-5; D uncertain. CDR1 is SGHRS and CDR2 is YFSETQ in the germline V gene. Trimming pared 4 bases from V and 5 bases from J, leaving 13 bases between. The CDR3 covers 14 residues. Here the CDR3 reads CASSPDSGDQPQHF. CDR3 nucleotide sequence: TGCGCCAGCAGCCCGGACTCCGGGGATCAGCCCCAGCATTTT.

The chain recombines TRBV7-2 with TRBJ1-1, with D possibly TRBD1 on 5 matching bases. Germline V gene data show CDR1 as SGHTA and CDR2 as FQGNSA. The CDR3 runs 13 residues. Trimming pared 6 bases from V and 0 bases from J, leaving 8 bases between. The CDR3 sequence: CASSAGVNTEAFF. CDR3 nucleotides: TGTGCCAGCAGTGCGGGGGTGAACACTGAAGCTTTCTTT.

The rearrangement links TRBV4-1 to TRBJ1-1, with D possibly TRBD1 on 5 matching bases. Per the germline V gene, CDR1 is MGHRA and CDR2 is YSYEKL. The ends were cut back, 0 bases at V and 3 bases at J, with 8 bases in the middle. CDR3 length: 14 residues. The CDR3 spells CASSQDPGYTEAFF. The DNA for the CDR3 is TGCGCCAGCAGCCAAGATCCAGGGTACACTGAAGCTTTCTTT.

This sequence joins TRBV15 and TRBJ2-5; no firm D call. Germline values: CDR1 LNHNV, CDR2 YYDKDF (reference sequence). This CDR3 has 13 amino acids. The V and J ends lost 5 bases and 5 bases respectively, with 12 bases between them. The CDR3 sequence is CATSPVRTETQYF. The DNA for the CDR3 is TGTGCCACCAGCCCTGTGAGAACTGAGACCCAGTACTTC. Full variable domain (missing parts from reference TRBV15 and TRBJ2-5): DAMVIQNPRYQVTQFGKPVTLSCSQTLNHNVMYWYQQKSSQAPKLLFHYYDKDFNNEADTPDNFQSRRPNTSFCFLDIRSPGLGDTAMYLCATSPVRTETQYFGPGTRLLVL.

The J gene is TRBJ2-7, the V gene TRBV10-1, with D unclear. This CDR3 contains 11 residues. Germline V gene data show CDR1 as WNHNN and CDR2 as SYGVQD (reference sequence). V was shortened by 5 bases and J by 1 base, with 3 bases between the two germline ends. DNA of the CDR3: TGCGCCAGCAGTCCTTCCTACGAGCAGTACGTC. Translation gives CASSPSYEQYV.